This TCR beta chain is from a study of blood T cell repertoires in COVID-19. Study-level information: COVID-19 samples from acute and convalescent phases originated in the United States, Italy and Spain.

Germline lookup yields CDR1 MNHNS and CDR2 SASEGT. The CDR3 consists of 13 residues. Trimming cost V 2 bases and J 2 bases, with 7 bases left between them. In this sample, this clone turned up a few times. Profiled with immunoSEQ multiplex PCR; TCRdb holds only in-frame clones, not every one. The sample contains around 290,000 clones, roughly 90% of which appear only once. The TCR was taken from a man in his forties with acute or convalescent COVID-19. The rearrangement joins TRBV6-1 to TRBJ2-7; D may be TRBD1 (5 bases). Sample: peripheral blood. The DNA for the CDR3 is TGTGCCAGCAGTGAAAGGGGCCCCTACGAGCAGTACTTC. Residues: CASSERGPYEQYF.